Following are 22 T cell receptor beta chains from one sample sequenced in a study of blood T cell repertoires in COVID-19. This table comes from immunoSEQ multiplex PCR, and its TCRdb copy is limited to in-frame clones, with some not included. The sample gives about 320,000 clones, 85% of which show up once; approximately 1.9% is in the top ten. Sequencing input: PBMCs or T cells enriched from blood (not recorded which). The receptors here all came from a woman aged 30 to 39 who had been exposed to COVID-19.

The chain couples TRBV7-8 to TRBJ2-7; 11 bases align to TRBD1. Looked up from germline, CDR1 is SGHVS and CDR2 is FQNEAQ. V shed 1 base and J 1 base; nucleotides not matched to a gene: 6. CDR3 size: 17 residues. CDR3 nucleotide sequence: TGTGCCAGCAGCTTAGTTTCCGGGACAGGGGGGTCCTACGAGCAGTACTTC. Translated: CASSLVSGTGGSYEQYF.

The chain couples TRBV5-1 to TRBJ2-1, with TRBD2 identical over 7 bases. Germline V gene sequence: CDR1 SGHRS, CDR2 YFSETQ. V shed 4 bases and J 3 bases; nucleotides not matched to a gene: 7. The CDR3 totals 15 residues. The CDR3 nucleotides read TGCGCCAGCAGCCCCGGGACTATTCTCTACAATGAGCAGTTCTTC. Translated: CASSPGTILYNEQFF.

The chain carries TRBV11-2 and TRBJ1-2; D may be TRBD1 (5 bases). The CDR3 consists of 14 residues. Trimming took 3 bases from V and 4 from J, leaving 12 bases between them. Germline CDR1 and CDR2: SGHAT and FQNNGV. CDR3 DNA: TGTGCCAGCAGCTTGTCAGGGTCAAGCTATGGCTACACCTTC. Residues: CASSLSGSSYGYTF.

The rearrangement uses TRBV28 and TRBJ2-7; tentatively, D is TRBD2 (7 bases). V gave up 7 bases and J gave up 2 bases, with 15 bases separating them. Germline values: CDR1 MDHEN, CDR2 SYDVKM. The CDR3 covers 14 residues. DNA of the CDR3: TGTGCCAGCATCCCTGGGAGGGACACCTACGAGCAGTACTTC. This encodes CASIPGRDTYEQYF.

This chain connects TRBV11-1 to TRBJ2-7; D remains unclear. V gave up 3 bases and J gave up 0 bases, with 9 bases separating them. Germline CDR1 reads SGHAT; CDR2 reads FQDESV (reference sequence). This CDR3 region has 14 residues. CDR3 region: CASSFLGSSYEQYF. CDR3 in DNA: TGTGCCAGCAGCTTCCTAGGCAGCTCCTACGAGCAGTACTTC.

The rearrangement links TRBV20-1 to TRBJ2-1; 9 nucleotides align to TRBD2. In germline, CDR1 is DFQATT, CDR2 SNEGSKA (reference sequence). V lost 3 bases and J lost 7; bases outside the gene matches: 10. The CDR3 consists of 15 residues. The CDR3 region is CSASGREGLGNEQFF. The CDR3 DNA reads TGCAGTGCTAGTGGGCGGGAGGGCCTAGGGAATGAGCAGTTCTTC.

The chain has TRBV12-3 or TRBV12-4 and TRBJ1-2, with D possibly being TRBD1 (6 bases). Between the trimmed V and J ends, which lost 7 bases and 2 bases, there was a span of 11 bases. The CDR3 has 13 amino acids. This chain's CDR3 is CASTQTGNYGYTF. DNA for the CDR3: TGTGCCAGCACCCAGACAGGAAACTATGGCTACACCTTC.

The chain employs TRBV4-1 and TRBJ2-2; no reliable D call. The CDR3 spans 12 residues. Germline CDR1 is MGHRA and CDR2 is YSYEKL. The germline V and J ends were trimmed by 4 bases and 6 bases, with 6 bases remaining between them. This chain's CDR3 is CASSPSAGELFF. The CDR3 DNA follows: TGCGCCAGCAGCCCCTCGGCCGGGGAGCTGTTTTTT.

This chain connects TRBV28 to TRBJ2-7; D not resolved. The CDR3 is made up of 12 amino acids. Germline values: CDR1 MDHEN, CDR2 SYDVKM. Trimming removed 3 bases at V and 3 bases at J, with 6 bases between. The CDR3 bases are TGTGCCAGCAGTTTCCGAGGCTACGAGCAGTACTTC. The encoded protein is CASSFRGYEQYF.

The chain uses TRBV12-3 or TRBV12-4 and TRBJ2-7; perhaps TRBD1 as D (6 bases). The CDR3 runs to 13 residues. The V and J ends lost 7 bases and 3 bases respectively, with 13 bases between them. CDR3 loop: CASKHRDRYEQYF. CDR3 coding DNA: TGTGCCAGCAAGCACAGGGACCGCTACGAGCAGTACTTC.

The chain uses TRBV24-1 and TRBJ1-2; possible D gene TRBD1, 5 bases. This CDR3 has 13 amino acids. Germline lookup yields CDR1 KGHDR and CDR2 SFDVKD. V lost 3 bases and J lost 3, with 7 bases in between. CDR3 in amino acids: CATSDRGYYGYTF. The CDR3 nucleotides read TGTGCCACCAGTGATAGGGGCTACTATGGCTACACCTTC.

This clone has only one observation. The rearrangement joins TRBV27 to TRBJ1-6; the D is unclear. CDR3 length equals 16 residues. The germline CDR1 and CDR2 sequences are MNHEY and SMNVEV (reference sequence). Trimming cost V 3 bases and J 0 bases, with 9 bases left between them. CDR3 residues: CASSFAAGSYNSPLHF. The CDR3 region has the DNA TGTGCCAGCAGTTTTGCAGCAGGCTCCTATAATTCACCCCTCCACTTT.

V usage is TRBV30 and J usage is TRBJ2-2; D possibly corresponds to TRBD2 (7 bases). V dropped 4 bases and J dropped 1 base, with 10 bases sitting between them. Germline loops: CDR1 GTSNPN, CDR2 SVGIG (reference sequence). The CDR3 consists of 14 residues. CDR3 in DNA: TGTGCCTGGAAGGGGGAGGGGAACACCGGGGAGCTGTTTTTT. It codes for CAWKGEGNTGELFF.

This clone has just one count. The V gene is TRBV13, the J gene TRBJ2-5; TRBD1 agrees at 7 bases. CDR1 and CDR2 (germline): PRHDT, FYEKMQ (reference sequence). V dropped 4 bases and J dropped 3; count of bases not matched to a gene: 11. This CDR3 comprises 16 residues. The CDR3 nucleotides are TGTGCCAGCAGCTCTACGACAGGGTTGGAGAAAGAGACCCAGTACTTC. Translating it yields CASSSTTGLEKETQYF.

The V gene is TRBV24-1, the J gene TRBJ2-3; 9 bases fit TRBD2. Per the germline V gene, CDR1 is KGHDR and CDR2 is SFDVKD. The CDR3 contains 17 residues. V was clipped by 0 bases and J by 4 bases; unmatched bases: 7. CDR3 in amino acids: CATSDLSSGSSADTQYF. The CDR3 bases are TGTGCCACCAGTGATTTGAGTAGCGGGAGTTCGGCAGATACGCAGTATTTT.

This sequence joins TRBV6-2 or TRBV6-3 and TRBJ2-7; perhaps TRBD1 as D (5 bases). This CDR3 spans 14 amino acids. The germline V and J ends were trimmed by 3 bases and 3 bases, with 12 bases remaining between them. Germline V gives CDR1 MNHEY, CDR2 SVGEGT. In DNA form, the CDR3 reads TGTGCCAGCAGTTATGGGCAGGGTCTCTACGAGCAGTACTTC. Translating it yields CASSYGQGLYEQYF.

V is TRBV9 and J is TRBJ1-5, with D perhaps TRBD1 (6 bases). The CDR3 spans 15 residues. Germline values: CDR1 SGDLS, CDR2 YYNGEE. V shed 4 bases and J shed 6 bases, with 17 bases lying between them. CDR3 region: CASSPTGLYSQPQHF. The DNA for the CDR3 is TGTGCCAGCAGCCCAACAGGGTTGTATAGTCAGCCCCAGCATTTT.

V usage is TRBV3-1 (or the pseudogene TRBV3-2) and J usage is TRBJ2-7; 11 bases match TRBD2. CDR1 is LGHDT and CDR2 is YNNKEL in the germline V gene (reference sequence). CDR3 length: 14 amino acids. V trimming: 5 bases; J trimming: 2 bases; junction bases outside the gene matches: 2. The DNA for the CDR3 is TGTGCCAGCAGCTATAGCGGGGGGGCCTACGAGCAGTACTTC. It encodes CASSYSGGAYEQYF.

This sequence joins TRBV5-6 and TRBJ1-2, with 7 nucleotides matching TRBD1. The length of the CDR3 is 14 residues. The germline gives CDR1 SGHDT, CDR2 YYEEEE. V was clipped by 4 bases and J by 2 bases; unmatched bases: 5. The CDR3 reads CASSLLDRNYGYTF. CDR3 DNA sequence: TGTGCCAGCAGCCTACTGGACAGGAACTATGGCTACACCTTC.

J is TRBJ1-1 and V is TRBV10-3; 8 nucleotides match TRBD1. Germline values: CDR1 ENHRY, CDR2 SYGVKD. The CDR3 extends over 15 amino acids. V was pared by 7 bases and J by 4 bases, with 11 bases of the junction left unmatched. CDR3 amino acids: CAIKQDRVGGTEAFF. Written as DNA, the CDR3 is TGTGCCATCAAGCAGGACAGGGTAGGAGGCACTGAAGCTTTCTTT.

This clone was seen a handful of times. This chain connects TRBV9 to TRBJ2-7; the match to TRBD2 covers 9 bases. The germline gives CDR1 SGDLS, CDR2 YYNGEE. With V trimmed by 4 bases and J by 1 base, 3 bases remained unmatched. CDR3 length equals 14 residues. The CDR3 sequence is CASSTSGWSYEQYF. DNA for the CDR3: TGTGCCAGCAGCACTAGCGGGTGGTCCTACGAGCAGTACTTC.

CDR3 residues: CASSPGWGVNEQFF. Written as DNA, the CDR3 is TGTGCCAGCAGTCCAGGGTGGGGTGTCAATGAGCAGTTCTTC. V usage is TRBV28 and J usage is TRBJ2-1; the D gene is possibly TRBD1 (5 bases). Per germline, CDR1 MDHEN and CDR2 SYDVKM. This CDR3 spans 14 amino acids. Trimming took 5 bases from V and 6 from J, leaving 14 bases between them. Full variable domain (outside the CDR3, taken from reference TRBV28 and TRBJ2-1): DVKVTQSSRYLVKRTGEKVFLECVQDMDHENMFWYRQDPGLGLRLIYFSYDVKMKEKGDIPEGYSVSREKKERFSLILESASTNQTSMYLCASSPGWGVNEQFFGPGTRLTVL.